This entry lists 2 T cell receptor beta chains sequenced from one sample in a study of shared clonotypes between healthy human individuals. The assay was immunoSEQ multiplex PCR, and TCRdb's table has in-frame clones only and misses some. Altogether about 2.2 million clones are present, 93% being singletons, with the ten largest covering over 1.5%. CD45RO-negative, CCR7-selected cells formed the naive CD8 fraction, which excluded terminally differentiated effector memory CD45RA+ cells. Material for sequencing was naive CD8+ T cells from PBMCs. The receptor source for this set is a man aged 18 to 29 in good health. Some clones in this sample may be carry-over from other donors' samples.

The chain couples TRBV10-1 to TRBJ2-3, with D unclear. Germline V lookup: CDR1 WNHNN, CDR2 SYGVQD (reference sequence). V lost 0 bases and J lost 6, with 13 bases in between. The CDR3 runs 15 residues. The CDR3 protein is CASSESSTLRDTQYF. CDR3 sequence (DNA): TGCGCCAGCAGTGAGTCGAGTACCCTTAGGGATACGCAGTATTTT.

This rearrangement joins TRBV7-3 to TRBJ2-5; D is uncertain. The V and J ends lost 2 bases and 1 base respectively, with 14 bases between them. Germline V CDR1 and CDR2: SGHTA, FQGTGA. The CDR3 spans 16 residues. This CDR3 reads CASSLGTDWRQETQYF. The CDR3 DNA follows: TGTGCCAGCAGCTTAGGAACAGACTGGCGCCAAGAGACCCAGTACTTC.